This TCR beta chain was recovered during a study of patients and donors after allogeneic stem cell transplantation. Many counts were recorded for this clonotype. With 5 bases removed from V and 7 bases from J, the gap between germline ends came to 11 bases. This CDR3 is 11 amino acids long. Looked up from germline, CDR1 is SQVTM and CDR2 is ANQGSEA. TCRdb re-called the RT-PCR reads with MiXCR, one entry per CDR3 protein. This table has about 4,200 distinct CDR3 sequences, approximately 15% appearing once. V and J are TRBV29-1 and TRBJ1-1; D is ambiguous. What was sequenced was blood, either unsorted or a sorted T cell fraction (not recorded which). This clonotype was sampled from a human donor who was either an allogeneic HSCT recipient or a stem cell or donor lymphocyte infusion donor (not recorded which). It is not recorded whose cells these are; they may come from a transplant donor. The chain's CDR3 is CSVQPWGEAFF. CDR3 coding DNA: TGCAGCGTTCAGCCCTGGGGTGAAGCTTTCTTT.